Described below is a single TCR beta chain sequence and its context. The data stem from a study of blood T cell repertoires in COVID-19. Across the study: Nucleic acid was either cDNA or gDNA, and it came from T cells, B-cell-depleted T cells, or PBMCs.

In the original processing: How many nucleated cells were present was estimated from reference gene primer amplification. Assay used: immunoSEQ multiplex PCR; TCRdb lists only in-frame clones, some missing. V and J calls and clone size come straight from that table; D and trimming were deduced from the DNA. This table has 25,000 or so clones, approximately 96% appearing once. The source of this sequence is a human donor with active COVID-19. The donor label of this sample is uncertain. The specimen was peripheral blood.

The CDR3 protein is CASSDRDTLTYEQYF. The CDR3 bases are TGTGCCAGCAGCGACCGGGACACCCTAACCTACGAGCAGTACTTC. The chain has TRBV11-2 and TRBJ2-7; a weak D match, TRBD1 (6 bases). The CDR3 sequence is 15 residues long. Germline CDR1 is SGHAT and CDR2 is FQNNGV. Trimming cost V 5 bases and J 2 bases, with 16 bases left between them.